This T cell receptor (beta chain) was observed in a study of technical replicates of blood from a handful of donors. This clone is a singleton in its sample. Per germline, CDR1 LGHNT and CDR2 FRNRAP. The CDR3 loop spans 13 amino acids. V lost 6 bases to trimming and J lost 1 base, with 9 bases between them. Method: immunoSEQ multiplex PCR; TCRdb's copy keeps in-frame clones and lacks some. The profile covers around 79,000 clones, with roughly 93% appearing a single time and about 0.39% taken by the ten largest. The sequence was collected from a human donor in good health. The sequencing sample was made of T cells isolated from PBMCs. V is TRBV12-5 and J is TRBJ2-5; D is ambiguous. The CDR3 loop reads CASGYPLQETQYF. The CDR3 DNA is TGTGCTAGTGGCTATCCGCTCCAAGAGACCCAGTACTTC.